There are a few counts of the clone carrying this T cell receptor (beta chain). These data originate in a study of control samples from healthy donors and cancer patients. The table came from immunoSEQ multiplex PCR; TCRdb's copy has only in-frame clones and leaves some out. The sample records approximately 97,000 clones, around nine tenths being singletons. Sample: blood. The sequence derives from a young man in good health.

The CDR3 sequence: CASSQGDSTTNEKLFF. In DNA, the CDR3 is TGTGCCAGCAGCCAAGGGGACAGTACAACTAATGAAAAACTGTTTTTT. This sequence joins TRBV4-2 and TRBJ1-4; 7 bases align to TRBD1. Germline CDR1 reads LGHNA; CDR2 reads YNFKEQ. The V gene end was trimmed by 1 base and the J gene end by 0 bases; junction bases not matched to a gene: 2. There are 16 residues in the CDR3.